These 27 T cell receptor beta chains share one sample of origin, sequenced in a study of identical twins (TCRdb year 2016). The method was 5' RACE. The reads were generated on an Illumina HiSeq 2000. In-frame beta chains were kept once TCRdb had trimmed the public reads at Q25 with fastp and called clones with MiXCR. Every entry covers one CDR3 protein and lists the most common genes and DNA from its rows. The sample includes hundreds of thousands of distinct CDR3 sequences, with 21% observed a single time. The ten top clones hold approximately 4.5% of the sample. The same specimen was also included in a second study, on T cells expressing NK-cell markers.

Sample: PBMCs. These receptors were obtained from a woman younger than 30 in good health.

The chain recombines TRBV29-1 with TRBJ1-1; D uncertain. The CDR3 is 12 residues long. Germline V gene lookup returns CDR1 SQVTM and CDR2 ANQGSEA. This CDR3 reads CTVSVGNTEAFF. The CDR3 DNA reads TGCACCGTCTCGGTCGGGAACACTGAAGCTTTCTTT.

This clonotype was picked up one time. The CDR3 spells CASSQDYHNEQFF. CDR3 coding DNA: TGTGCCAGCAGCCAGGACTACCACAATGAGCAGTTCTTC. The rearrangement joins TRBV7-2 to TRBJ2-1, with D perhaps matching TRBD2 (6 bases). With 5 bases removed from V and 5 bases from J, the gap between germline ends came to 10 bases. This CDR3 region has 13 residues. Germline V lookup: CDR1 SGHTA, CDR2 FQGNSA.

This clonotype turned up a few times. The chain combines TRBV20-1 with TRBJ2-5, with D tentatively TRBD1 (6 bases). Germline CDR1 reads DFQATT; CDR2 reads SNEGSKA (reference sequence). The V end was cut by 6 bases, the J end by 1 base, with 12 bases between. This CDR3 is 13 amino acids long. CDR3 DNA sequence: TGCAGTGCCAAGCGACAGGTCCAAGAGACCCAGTACTTC. Protein sequence: CSAKRQVQETQYF.

This rearrangement joins TRBV2 to TRBJ1-5; D not resolved. V was cut by 3 bases and J by 10 bases, with 13 bases left in between. The CDR3 has 13 amino acids. CDR1 is SNHLY, CDR2 FYNNEI, per germline. CDR3 DNA sequence: TGTGCCAGCAGTGAGCAGTTTGTTGAACCCCAGCATTTT. Translating gives CASSEQFVEPQHF. The complete variable domain, with remaining parts taken from reference TRBV2 and TRBJ1-5, reads EPEVTQTPSHQVTQMGQEVILRCVPISNHLYFYWYRQILGQKVEFLVSFYNNEISEKSEIFDDQFSVERPDGSNFTLKIRSTKLEDSAMYFCASSEQFVEPQHFGDGTRLSIL.

The chain employs TRBV12-3 or TRBV12-4 and TRBJ1-1, with D perhaps matching TRBD1 (5 bases). CDR3 length: 14 residues. Trimming took off 7 bases at V and 5 bases at J, with 17 bases between the two ends. The CDR3 loop reads CASTLGGGNTEAFF. The DNA of the CDR3 is TGTGCCAGCACCCTGGGGGGAGGAAATACTGAAGCTTTCTTT.

This rearrangement joins TRBV6-5 to TRBJ2-7; possible D gene TRBD2, 5 bases. The CDR3 extends over 15 amino acids. Trimming took off 2 bases at V and 2 bases at J, with 13 bases between the two ends. CDR1 is MNHEY and CDR2 is SVGAGI in the germline V gene. CDR3: CASSYSRGLTYEQYF. CDR3 DNA: TGTGCCAGCAGTTACAGCAGAGGGCTTACCTACGAGCAGTACTTC.

V usage is TRBV7-9 and J usage is TRBJ2-5; weak D call: TRBD2 (5 bases). Germline CDR1 reads SEHNR; CDR2 reads FQNEAQ (reference sequence). V shed 4 bases and J shed 1 base, with 10 bases lying between them. CDR3 size: 14 residues. The CDR3 DNA is TGTGCCAGCAGCTCCGAACTAGTCCAAGAGACCCAGTACTTC. As protein: CASSSELVQETQYF.

This clonotype was seen at least ten times. The rearrangement links TRBV12-3 or TRBV12-4 to TRBJ2-2; 7 bases line up with TRBD1. The trim removed 7 bases at V and 2 bases at J, leaving 10 bases unmatched. CDR3 length: 16 residues. The CDR3 DNA reads as TGTGCCAGCACCTCGGCGACAGGGACAAACACCGGGGAGCTGTTTTTT. This encodes CASTSATGTNTGELFF.

The V gene is TRBV10-3, the J gene TRBJ2-7, with 9 bases that match TRBD1. The V segment lost 6 bases and the J segment 6 bases; nucleotides outside the gene matches: 6. The CDR3 sequence is 13 residues long. Germline lookup yields CDR1 ENHRY and CDR2 SYGVKD. The CDR3 DNA sequence: TGTGCCATCAGACTGGGACAGGGAAGCGAGCAGTACTTC. This sequence encodes CAIRLGQGSEQYF.

In its sample, this clonotype was seen a few times. This sequence joins TRBV6-1 and TRBJ2-1; the match to TRBD2 covers 8 bases. Trimming at V came to 8 bases and at J to 2 bases, leaving 11 bases not matched to a gene. From germline, CDR1 is MNHNS and CDR2 SASEGT. The CDR3 loop spans 16 amino acids. The chain's CDR3 is CASQLNGGETYNEQFF. DNA of the CDR3: TGTGCCAGCCAATTAAACGGGGGGGAAACCTACAATGAGCAGTTCTTC.

This clonotype was counted ten times or more. CDR3 sequence: CSARRGHGFYEQYF. CDR3 bases: TGCAGTGCTAGGAGGGGACACGGTTTTTACGAGCAGTACTTC. V usage is TRBV20-1 and J usage is TRBJ2-7; perhaps TRBD1 as D (6 bases). Trimming pared 3 bases from V and 4 bases from J, leaving 16 bases between. Germline V gene data show CDR1 as DFQATT and CDR2 as SNEGSKA (reference sequence). The CDR3 sequence is 14 residues long.

The sample holds many counts of this clonotype. This chain connects TRBV29-1 to TRBJ1-1; perhaps TRBD1 as D (6 bases). CDR3 length equals 13 residues. Germline V gene sequence: CDR1 SQVTM, CDR2 ANQGSEA. The V and J ends lost 4 bases and 4 bases respectively, with 13 bases between them. The CDR3 DNA reads as TGCAGCGTTGGGAGTGGGGGGCCCACTGAAGCTTTCTTT. Residues: CSVGSGGPTEAFF. The variable domain in full, with the rest retrieved from reference TRBV29-1 and TRBJ1-1, is SAVISQKPSRDICQRGTSLTIQCQVDSQVTMMFWYRQQPGQSLTLIATANQGSEATYESGFVIDKFPISRPNLTFSTLTVSNMSPEDSSIYLCSVGSGGPTEAFFGQGTRLTVV.

The chain couples TRBV2 to TRBJ2-3; 13 bases are shared with TRBD2. V shed 8 bases, J shed 7 bases, and the junction held 6 bases outside the gene matches. Germline lookup yields CDR1 SNHLY and CDR2 FYNNEI. CDR3 length: 14 residues. The CDR3 region is CASRTSGSGNTQYF. Here the CDR3 DNA reads TGTGCCAGCCGGACTAGCGGGAGCGGTAATACGCAGTATTTT.

The chain recombines TRBV20-1 with TRBJ2-5; the D is unclear. CDR1 and CDR2 (germline): DFQATT, SNEGSKA (reference sequence). The CDR3 covers 14 residues. The V gene lost 3 bases and the J gene lost 2 bases, with 13 bases spanning the gap. The CDR3 region has the DNA TGCAGTGCTAGTCAGCCGGCGCTTCAAGAGACCCAGTACTTC. It specifies CSASQPALQETQYF.

This chain links TRBV4-1 with TRBJ1-2, with D possibly TRBD1 on 5 matching bases. This CDR3 spans 16 amino acids. Germline CDR1 reads MGHRA; CDR2 reads YSYEKL. V lost 9 bases and J lost 4, with 24 bases in between. The CDR3 sequence is CASNSVQGPQLYGYTF. For the CDR3, the DNA is TGCGCCAGTAACTCAGTGCAGGGCCCCCAGCTCTATGGCTACACCTTC.

This clonotype has a handful of counts. The chain joins TRBV12-3 or TRBV12-4 to TRBJ2-2; no clear D. Trimming shortened V by 7 bases and J by 5 bases, and 11 bases separated the two germline ends. The CDR3 spans 13 residues. CDR3 residues: CASNTEWTGELFF. In DNA, the CDR3 is TGTGCCAGCAATACCGAGTGGACCGGGGAGCTGTTTTTT.

The rearrangement uses TRBV20-1 and TRBJ2-1, with D unresolved. The V gene's germline CDR1 is DFQATT and CDR2 SNEGSKA (reference sequence). Trimming shortened V by 0 bases and J by 0 bases, and 12 bases separated the two germline ends. This CDR3 comprises 16 residues. The CDR3 bases are TGCAGTGCTAGAGATCGCCCTTCTACCTCCTACAATGAGCAGTTCTTC. Translated: CSARDRPSTSYNEQFF.

The rearrangement links TRBV7-9 to TRBJ2-5; D is unresolved. Germline-derived CDR1 and CDR2 are SEHNR and FQNEAQ (reference sequence). V lost 0 bases and J lost 5, with 13 bases in between. This CDR3 region has 15 residues. CDR3 nucleotide sequence: TGTGCCAGCAGCTTAGCTCAGGCGGCTGCCGAGACCCAGTACTTC. It is translated as CASSLAQAAAETQYF.

This clonotype turned up a few times. The V call is TRBV29-1, the J call TRBJ1-1; the D gene is possibly TRBD1 (6 bases). Germline V gene data show CDR1 as SQVTM and CDR2 as ANQGSEA. This CDR3 has 10 residues. V lost 1 base and J lost 14, with 11 bases in between. In DNA, the CDR3 is TGCAGCGTTGAAGGCCAGGGGTTGTTCTTT. It translates to CSVEGQGLFF.

This clonotype was seen a few times. V usage is TRBV20-1 and J usage is TRBJ2-4; D may be TRBD1 (5 bases). V was trimmed by 6 bases and J by 13 bases, leaving 16 bases between them. The CDR3 has 11 residues. Germline V gene sequence: CDR1 DFQATT, CDR2 SNEGSKA (reference sequence). The CDR3 is CSAPDSSRQYF. As DNA, the CDR3 is TGCAGTGCCCCTGACAGCTCGAGACAGTACTTC.

The V gene is TRBV10-3, the J gene TRBJ2-1; D possibly uses TRBD1 or TRBD2 (5 bases each). Germline lookup yields CDR1 ENHRY and CDR2 SYGVKD. The CDR3 loop spans 13 amino acids. V gave up 4 bases and J gave up 10 bases, with 14 bases separating them. CDR3 in DNA: TGTGCCATCAGTGGGACCTGGGGGTCAGAGCAGTTCTTC. Translated, it gives CAISGTWGSEQFF.

This rearrangement joins TRBV28 to TRBJ2-7; 10 bases fit TRBD2. This CDR3 comprises 16 residues. The trim removed 7 bases at V and 1 base at J, leaving 10 bases unmatched. Germline V lookup: CDR1 MDHEN, CDR2 SYDVKM. The CDR3 nucleotides read TGTGCCAGCACATTTTCCGGGACTAGCGTTTCCTACGAGCAGTACTTC. This gives the protein CASTFSGTSVSYEQYF. The full variable domain, rest sourced from reference TRBV28 and TRBJ2-7, is DVKVTQSSRYLVKRTGEKVFLECVQDMDHENMFWYRQDPGLGLRLIYFSYDVKMKEKGDIPEGYSVSREKKERFSLILESASTNQTSMYLCASTFSGTSVSYEQYFGPGTRLTVT.

In this sample, this clonotype turned up a few times. This chain uses TRBV12-3 or TRBV12-4 with TRBJ1-3, with D possibly being TRBD1 (6 bases). Trimming shortened V by 2 bases and J by 0 bases, and 8 bases separated the two germline ends. This CDR3 spans 15 amino acids. Here the CDR3 DNA reads TGTGCCAGCAGTTTACAGGGGCGCTCTGGAAACACCATATATTTT. Its translation is CASSLQGRSGNTIYF.

There are a few counts of this clonotype. V usage is TRBV15 and J usage is TRBJ2-1; D is perhaps TRBD1 (6 bases). CDR1 is LNHNV, CDR2 YYDKDF, per germline (reference sequence). There are 13 residues in the CDR3. V dropped 5 bases and J dropped 8 bases, with 13 bases sitting between them. In DNA, the CDR3 is TGTGCCACCAGCGCAGGGACATATGATGAGCAGTTCTTC. This sequence encodes CATSAGTYDEQFF.

A few counts support this clonotype. The V gene is TRBV12-3 or TRBV12-4, the J gene TRBJ2-7; D is possibly TRBD2 (6 bases). This CDR3 has 17 residues. V was trimmed by 6 bases and J by 7 bases, leaving 28 bases between them. Written as DNA, the CDR3 is TGTGCCAGCAGCCCTTTCCGTCAGGGACTCGGACCGGGGGAGCAGTACTTC. This translates into CASSPFRQGLGPGEQYF.

This clonotype was seen a handful of times. The V call is TRBV30, the J call TRBJ2-5; D is uncertain. Germline V CDR1 and CDR2: GTSNPN, SVGIG (reference sequence). The CDR3 has 13 residues. With 5 bases removed from V and 0 bases from J, the gap between germline ends came to 10 bases. The CDR3 spells CAWEASNQETQYF. As DNA, the CDR3 is TGTGCCTGGGAGGCGAGCAACCAAGAGACCCAGTACTTC.

This clonotype showed up just a few times. The chain joins TRBV11-2 to TRBJ2-6; no reliable D call. The CDR3 runs to 18 residues. The V end lost 6 bases, the J end lost 0 bases, and 18 bases lay between the germline ends. The germline gives CDR1 SGHAT, CDR2 FQNNGV. The CDR3 DNA follows: TGTGCCAGCAGTCGCCCAGTAGACGGTAACTCTGGGGCCAACGTCCTGACTTTC. It yields the protein CASSRPVDGNSGANVLTF. Complete variable domain (other parts from reference TRBV11-2 and TRBJ2-6): EAGVAQSPRYKIIEKRQSVAFWCNPISGHATLYWYQQILGQGPKLLIQFQNNGVVDDSQLPKDRFSAERLKGVDSTLKIQPAKLEDSAVYLCASSRPVDGNSGANVLTFGAGSRLTVL.